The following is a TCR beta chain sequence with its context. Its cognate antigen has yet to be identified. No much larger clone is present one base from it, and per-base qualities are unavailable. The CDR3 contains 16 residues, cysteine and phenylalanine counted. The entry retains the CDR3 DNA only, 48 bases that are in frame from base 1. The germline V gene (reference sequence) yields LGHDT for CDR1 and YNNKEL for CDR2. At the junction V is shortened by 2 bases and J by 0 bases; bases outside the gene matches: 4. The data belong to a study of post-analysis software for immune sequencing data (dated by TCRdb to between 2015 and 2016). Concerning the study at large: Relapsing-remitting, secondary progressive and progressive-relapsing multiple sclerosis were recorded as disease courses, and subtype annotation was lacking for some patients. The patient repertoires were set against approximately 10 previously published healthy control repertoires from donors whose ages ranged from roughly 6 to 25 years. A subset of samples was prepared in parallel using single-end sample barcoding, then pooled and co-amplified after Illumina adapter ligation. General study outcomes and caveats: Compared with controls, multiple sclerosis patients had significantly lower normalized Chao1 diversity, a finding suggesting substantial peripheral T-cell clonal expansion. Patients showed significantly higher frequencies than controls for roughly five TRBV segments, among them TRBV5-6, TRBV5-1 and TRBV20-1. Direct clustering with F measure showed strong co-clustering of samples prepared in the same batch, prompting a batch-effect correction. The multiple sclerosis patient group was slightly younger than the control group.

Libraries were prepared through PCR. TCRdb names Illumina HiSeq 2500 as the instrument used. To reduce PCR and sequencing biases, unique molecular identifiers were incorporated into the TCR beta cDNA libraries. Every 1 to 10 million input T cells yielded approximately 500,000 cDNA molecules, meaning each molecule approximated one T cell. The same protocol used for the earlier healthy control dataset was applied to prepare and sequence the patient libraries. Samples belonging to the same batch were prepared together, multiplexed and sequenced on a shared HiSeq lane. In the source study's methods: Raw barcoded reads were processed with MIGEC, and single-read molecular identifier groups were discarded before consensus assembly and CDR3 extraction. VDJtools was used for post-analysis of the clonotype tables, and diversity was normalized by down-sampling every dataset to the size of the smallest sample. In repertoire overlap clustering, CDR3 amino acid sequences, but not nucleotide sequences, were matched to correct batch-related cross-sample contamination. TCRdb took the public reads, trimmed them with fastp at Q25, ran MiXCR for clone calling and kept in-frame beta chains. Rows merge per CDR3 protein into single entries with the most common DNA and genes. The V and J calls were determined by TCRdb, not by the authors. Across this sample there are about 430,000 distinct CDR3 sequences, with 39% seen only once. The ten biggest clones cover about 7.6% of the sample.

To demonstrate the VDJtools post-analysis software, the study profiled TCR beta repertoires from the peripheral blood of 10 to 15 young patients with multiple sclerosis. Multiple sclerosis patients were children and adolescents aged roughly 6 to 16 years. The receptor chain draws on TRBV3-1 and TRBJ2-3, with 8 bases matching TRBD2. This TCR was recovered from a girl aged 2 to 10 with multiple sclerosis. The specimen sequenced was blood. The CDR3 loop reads CASSQPAGVSTDTQYF. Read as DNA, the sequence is TGTGCCAGCAGCCAACCAGCGGGAGTGAGCACAGATACGCAGTATTTT.